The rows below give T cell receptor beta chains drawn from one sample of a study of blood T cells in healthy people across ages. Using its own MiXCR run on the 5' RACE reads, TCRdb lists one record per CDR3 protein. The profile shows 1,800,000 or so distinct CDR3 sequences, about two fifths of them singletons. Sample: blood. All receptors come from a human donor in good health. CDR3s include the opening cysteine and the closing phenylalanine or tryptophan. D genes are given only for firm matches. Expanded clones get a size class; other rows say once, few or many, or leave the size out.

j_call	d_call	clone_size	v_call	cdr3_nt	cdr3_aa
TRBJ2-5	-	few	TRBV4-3	TGCGCCAGCAGCCCTAACGCGGCCGGTTTTGAAGAGACCCAGTACTTC	CASSPNAAGFEETQYF
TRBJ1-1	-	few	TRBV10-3	TGTGCCATCAGTGAGTCGTCAACGGGGCTGACTGAAGCTTTCTTT	CAISESSTGLTEAFF
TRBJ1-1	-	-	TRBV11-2	TGTGCCAGCAGCTTACAATTGGATGCTGAAGCTTTCTTT	CASSLQLDAEAFF
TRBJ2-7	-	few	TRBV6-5	TGTGCCAGCAGCTCGTTTCAGGGGGGATTCTCCTACGAGCAGTACTTC	CASSSFQGGFSYEQYF
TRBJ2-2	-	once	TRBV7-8	TGTGCCAGCAGCTTAGCTACGACAGGAGACACCGGGGAGCTGTTTTTT	CASSLATTGDTGELFF
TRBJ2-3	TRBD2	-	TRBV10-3	TGTGCCATCAGTGAGTTAGGGACTAGCGGGGGACATACGCAGTATTTT	CAISELGTSGGHTQYF
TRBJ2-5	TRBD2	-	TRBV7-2	TGTGCCAGCAGCTTAGCGTGGGGTAGCCCGGGGGGGGAGACCCAGTACTTC	CASSLAWGSPGGETQYF
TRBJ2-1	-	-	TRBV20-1	TGCAGTGCTAGAGCGGCCTCTAGCTCCGGTCGATACGAGCAGTTCTTC	CSARAASSSGRYEQFF
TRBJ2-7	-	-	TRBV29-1	TGCAGCGCGATCACCTACAGTAGGCTGAACGAGCAGTACTTC	CSAITYSRLNEQYF
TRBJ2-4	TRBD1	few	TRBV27	TGTGCCAGCAGTTTAGGCAGGGGGCAAAACATTCAGTACTTC	CASSLGRGQNIQYF
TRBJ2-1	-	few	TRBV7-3	TGTGCCAGCAGTTTAGGGACTTTCAATGAGCAGTTCTTC	CASSLGTFNEQFF
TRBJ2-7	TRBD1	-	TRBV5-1	TGCGCCAGCAGCTTACCGGACAGGGTGGAAGTTTTATCTTACGAGCAGTACTTC	CASSLPDRVEVLSYEQYF
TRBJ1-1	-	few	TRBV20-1	TGCAGTGCTCGAAGTGGGATGAACACCGAAGCTTTCTTT	CSARSGMNTEAFF
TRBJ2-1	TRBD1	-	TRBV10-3	TGTGCCATCAGTGAGCCTGGGACAGTCCTGGGCAATGAGCAGTTCTTC	CAISEPGTVLGNEQFF
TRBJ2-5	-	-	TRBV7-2	TGTGCCAACACACAAGAGACCCGGTACTTC	CANTQETRYF
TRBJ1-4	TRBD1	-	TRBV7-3	TGTGCCAGCAGCTTGACAGGGGGCGCGGATGAAAAACTGTTTTTT	CASSLTGGADEKLFF
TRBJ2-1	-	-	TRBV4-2	TGTGCCAGCAGACGCCTAGCGAGGGGCGAGCAGTTCTTC	CASRRLARGEQFF
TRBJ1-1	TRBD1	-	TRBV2	TGTGCCAGCAGTGAAGGATTCACAACAGGGGGCACTGAAGCTTTCTTT	CASSEGFTTGGTEAFF
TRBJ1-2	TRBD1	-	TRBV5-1	TGCGCCAGCAGCTTGGCACAGGGGGAAGGCTACACCTTC	CASSLAQGEGYTF
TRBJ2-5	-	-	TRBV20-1	TGCAGTGCGAGTGTAGACGGGAGAGAGACCCAGTACTTC	CSASVDGRETQYF
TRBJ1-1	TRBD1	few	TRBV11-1	TGTGCCAGCAGCTTAGGACAGGGTTTAATGAACACTGAAGCTTTCTTT	CASSLGQGLMNTEAFF
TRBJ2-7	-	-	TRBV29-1	TGCAGCGTCTCATCAGGGAAGATTCACGAGCAGTACTTC	CSVSSGKIHEQYF
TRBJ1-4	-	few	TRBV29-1	TGCAGCGTTTCCCTAGCCGGGGTGGGTGAAAAACTGTTTTTT	CSVSLAGVGEKLFF
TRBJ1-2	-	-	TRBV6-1	TGTGCCAGCAGTGAAGGACTCTTTCCCTTATTCGGCTACACCTTC	CASSEGLFPLFGYTF
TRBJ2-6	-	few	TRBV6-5	TGTGCCAGCAAAGGTTTAGCTGGGGCCAACGTCCTGACTTTC	CASKGLAGANVLTF
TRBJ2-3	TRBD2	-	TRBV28	TGTGCCAGCAGTCTCATGAGCGGGGGGGCAGATACGCAGTATTTT	CASSLMSGGADTQYF
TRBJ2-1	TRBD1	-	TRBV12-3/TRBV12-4	TGTGCCAGCAGTTTAACAGGGGGCGCGGATGAGCAGTTCTTC	CASSLTGGADEQFF
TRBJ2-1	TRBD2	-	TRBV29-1	TGCAGCGTAGCGGGACTACGCCCCAGTGAGCAGTTCTTC	CSVAGLRPSEQFF
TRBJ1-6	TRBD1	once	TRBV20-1	TGCAGTGCTAGGGGGGCAGGGGGCCGAGGTTCACCCCTCCACTTT	CSARGAGGRGSPLHF
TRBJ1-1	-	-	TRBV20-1	TGCAGTGCTAGAGATTATAGGGGGTTAGACACTGAAACTTTCTTT	CSARDYRGLDTETFF
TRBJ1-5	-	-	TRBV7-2	TGTGCCAGCAGCTCCTACGGGGCCGCCAATCAGCCCCAGCATTTT	CASSSYGAANQPQHF
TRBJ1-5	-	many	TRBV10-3	TGTGCCACCGGGGTAGGTTCGGACCAGCCCCAGCATTTT	CATGVGSDQPQHF
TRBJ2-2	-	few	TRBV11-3	TGTGCCAGCAGCACCCGACGAAACACCGGGGAGCTGTTTTTT	CASSTRRNTGELFF
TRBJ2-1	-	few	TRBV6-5	TGTGCCACCAGGGCGTCCATATCCTCCTACAATGAGCAGTTCTTC	CATRASISSYNEQFF
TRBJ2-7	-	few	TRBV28	TGTGCCAGCAGATGGGCGGGGGCCGGCTACGAGCAGTACTTC	CASRWAGAGYEQYF
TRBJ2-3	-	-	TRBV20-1	TGCAGTGCTCCCGACCGCCTGAGCACAGATACGCAGTATTTT	CSAPDRLSTDTQYF
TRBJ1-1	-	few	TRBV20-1	TGCAGTGCTTCTCCGATCCTACGAAACACTGAAGCTTTCTTT	CSASPILRNTEAFF
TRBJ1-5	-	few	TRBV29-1	TGCAGCGTTGGGGGGGCGCGGAGCAATCAGCCCCAGCATTTT	CSVGGARSNQPQHF
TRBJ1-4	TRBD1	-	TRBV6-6	TGTGCCAGCACCAATACAGGGGCGGAGGAAAAACTGTTTTTT	CASTNTGAEEKLFF
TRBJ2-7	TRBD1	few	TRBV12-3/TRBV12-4	TGTGCCAGCAGTTTAGTAAGTCGGACAGGGAACGAGCAGTACTTC	CASSLVSRTGNEQYF
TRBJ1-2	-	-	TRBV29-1	TGCAGCGTGGCAGACGGAACGCTTAGAGATGGCTACACCTTC	CSVADGTLRDGYTF
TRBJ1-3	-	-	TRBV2	TGTGCCAGCGTAAGTCTAACTGGAAACACCATATATTTT	CASVSLTGNTIYF